In this sample, the clone carrying this T cell receptor (beta chain) turned up a few times. Its antigen remains unidentified. Donors likely had unrecorded immune exposures despite being nominally healthy when sampled. A multiplex PCR was run with 60 Vbeta primers and 13 Jbeta primers. Only in-frame clones appear in the TCRdb table, and some are missing; sequencing was by immunoSEQ multiplex PCR. The table lists roughly 100,000 clones, 10% of them singletons. This entry comes from a study of cytomegalovirus exposure and HLA in healthy donors. General study results and limits: In a later analysis, TCR beta V- and J-gene trimming showed a link to a missense DCLRE1C variant. TCR beta sequences reportedly predicted the HLA-A and HLA-B alleles of most subjects accurately.

Germline V gene data show CDR1 as MDHEN and CDR2 as SYDVKM. The length of the CDR3 is 15 residues. J was trimmed by 4 bases and V by 3 bases; bases with no gene match: 8. The chain carries TRBV28 and TRBJ1-1; 7 bases are a match to TRBD1. The clonotype was recovered from a man in his forties in good health and CMV-seropositive. The sample consisted of PBMCs. The CDR3: CASSLPGTVITEAFF. The DNA of the CDR3 is TGTGCCAGCAGTTTGCCTGGGACAGTGATCACTGAAGCTTTCTTT.